This entry features one TCR beta chain sequence. Assay used: immunoSEQ multiplex PCR; TCRdb lists only in-frame clones, some missing. This table holds about 160,000 clones, around 94% found once. These data come from a study of OX40 agonist ivuxolimab in advanced cancers. Sequenced here: CD4+ or CD8+ T cells sorted from blood, sampled in a trial of the OX40 agonist ivuxolimab. This TCR derives from an adult with an advanced solid tumor such as melanoma, head and neck, liver or kidney cancer.

In nucleotides, the CDR3 is TGTGCCAGCAGCTGGACAGGGGGCATGGAGACCCAGTACTTC. Amino acid sequence: CASSWTGGMETQYF. The genes are TRBV5-4 and TRBJ2-5, with 11 bases fitting TRBD1. CDR1 and CDR2 (germline): SGHNT, YYREEE (reference sequence). V gave up 3 bases and J gave up 5 bases; unmatched junction bases: 3. The CDR3 totals 14 residues.